These T cell receptor beta chains were read from a single sample in a study of CD8 T cells in ankylosing spondylitis. From the 5' RACE reads, TCRdb called clonotypes with MiXCR, one entry per CDR3 protein. The sample contains about 320,000 distinct CDR3 sequences, 11% of which appear only once. Sequencing input: blood, either unsorted or a sorted T cell fraction (not recorded which). These receptor sequences come from a female donor with ankylosing spondylitis or in good health (not recorded which). The CDR3 runs from the conserved cysteine through the conserved F or W. A D gene is named only where the DNA matches it firmly. Expanded clones get a size class; other rows say once, few or many, or leave the size out.

>TRBJ1-2|TRBV10-3|many|14|.
TGTGCCATCAGTGACCAGGGACGGAACTATGGCTACACCTTC
CAISDQGRNYGYTF
>TRBJ1-1|TRBV5-1|many|13|.
TGCGCCAGCAGCTTGGAGAGACAGGTTCCAGCTTTCTTT
CASSLERQVPAFF
>TRBJ2-7|TRBV5-1|many|14|.
TGCGCCAGCAGCTTGGAAGGGAGCTCCTACGAGCAGTACTTC
CASSLEGSSYEQYF
>TRBJ2-7|TRBV12-3/TRBV12-4|few|13|.
TGTGCCAGCAGACTCCTCGATGGCTACGAGCAGTACTTC
CASRLLDGYEQYF
>TRBJ1-5|TRBV5-1|.|15|TRBD1
TGCGCCAGCAGCCCCTCGACAGGGGTGAATCAGCCCCAGCATTTT
CASSPSTGVNQPQHF
>TRBJ2-4|TRBV24-1|many|15|.
TGTGCCACCAGTGTGAGGGTTCAAGCCAAAAACATTCAGTACTTC
CATSVRVQAKNIQYF
>TRBJ1-3|TRBV10-3|many|17|TRBD1
TGTGCCATCAGTGACCGCGGACAGGGCGGATCTGGAAACACCATATATTTT
CAISDRGQGGSGNTIYF
>TRBJ2-1|TRBV10-3|many|13|.
TGTGCCATCAGTGTAGGCAGGGACAATGAGCAGTTCTTC
CAISVGRDNEQFF
>TRBJ2-3|TRBV11-2|few|17|.
TGTGCCAGCAGCTTTCGGGGGCTAGCGGTGGATCGGGATACGCAGTATTTT
CASSFRGLAVDRDTQYF
>TRBJ1-6|TRBV7-2|few|15|TRBD1
TGTGCCAGCAGCCCGCCGGGACAGGGGTTTTCACCCCTCCACTTT
CASSPPGQGFSPLHF
>TRBJ2-2|TRBV6-7|.|18|.
TGTGCCAGCAGGTGCGCAGGCTTCACTCAGACCGACACCGGGGAGCTGTTTTTT
CASRCAGFTQTDTGELFF
>TRBJ2-7|TRBV28|many|11|.
TGTGCCAGCCACATAGGGGACGAGCAGTACTTC
CASHIGDEQYF
>TRBJ2-1|TRBV7-6|many|14|.
TGTGCCAGCAGCTTAGCGCAGGGAAGAAATGAGCAGTTCTTC
CASSLAQGRNEQFF
>TRBJ2-6|TRBV3-1|.|17|.
TGTGCCAGCAGCCAAGATTTGTTGCGGGCTGGGGCCAACGTCCTGACTTTC
CASSQDLLRAGANVLTF
>TRBJ1-2|TRBV20-1|many|14|.
TGCAGTGCTAGAGACCAACATCGGTACTATGGCTACACCTTC
CSARDQHRYYGYTF
>TRBJ2-3|TRBV7-2|many|16|.
TGTGCCAGCAGCTTAGTTGGGGGGGCCATCACAGATACGCAGTATTTT
CASSLVGGAITDTQYF
>TRBJ1-2|TRBV7-2|few|13|TRBD1
TGTGCCAGCAGCTTATTCCGGGACAGCGGCTACACCTTC
CASSLFRDSGYTF
>TRBJ1-1|TRBV29-1|.|12|.
TGCAGCGTTGGGCTAGGAGGGACTGAAGCTTTCTTT
CSVGLGGTEAFF
>TRBJ2-1|TRBV29-1|many|16|TRBD2
TGCAGCGGACAATCGGGACTAGCGGGAGGAACGAATGAGCAGTTCTTC
CSGQSGLAGGTNEQFF
>TRBJ2-2|TRBV20-1|many|17|TRBD2
TGCAGTGCTAGAGAGGGGCTAGCGGGAGCCCCTACCGGGGAGCTGTTTTTT
CSAREGLAGAPTGELFF
>TRBJ2-5|TRBV6-5|many|15|TRBD1
TGTGCCAGCAGTTACTATGGGACAGCTAAAGAGACCCAGTACTTC
CASSYYGTAKETQYF
>TRBJ2-7|TRBV29-1|few|12|TRBD1
TGCAGCGTTGAGACAGGGGCCTACGAGCAGTACTTC
CSVETGAYEQYF
>TRBJ2-7|TRBV12-3/TRBV12-4|.|17|TRBD2
TGTGCCAGCAGTTTAGTTACCTCTAGCGGGAGTACCTACGAGCAGTACTTC
CASSLVTSSGSTYEQYF
>TRBJ1-5|TRBV20-1|many|13|TRBD1
TGCAGTGCTTCTACAACAGGGGGTCAGCCCCAGCATTTT
CSASTTGGQPQHF
>TRBJ2-7|TRBV12-3/TRBV12-4|many|15|.
TGTGCCAGCAGTTTCGGAGGGGTGAGGGACTACGAGCAGTACTTC
CASSFGGVRDYEQYF
>TRBJ1-1|TRBV5-1|many|14|.
TGCGCCAGCAGCCTCCTCCTCGGGAACACTGAAGCTTTCTTT
CASSLLLGNTEAFF
>TRBJ2-7|TRBV12-3/TRBV12-4|many|14|TRBD2
TGTGCCAGCAGTGGAAAGCGGGGAGTCTACGAGCAGTACTTC
CASSGKRGVYEQYF
>TRBJ1-5|TRBV28|few|19|TRBD1
TGTGCCAGCAGTTTACGGTCACCCGGGACAGGGGTCATGAATCAGCCCCAGCATTTT
CASSLRSPGTGVMNQPQHF
>TRBJ1-2|TRBV6-2/TRBV6-3|many|14|.
TGTGCCAGCAGTTACTCAAGAGGGGTCTATGGCTACACCTTC
CASSYSRGVYGYTF
>TRBJ2-7|TRBV6-2/TRBV6-3|.|16|TRBD2
TGTGCCAGCAGTTACGGGCGACTAGCGGGCTCCTACGAGCAGTACTTC
CASSYGRLAGSYEQYF
>TRBJ2-7|TRBV29-1|many|13|.
TGCAGCGTAGTTAGAGACAGTTCCTACGAGCAGTACTTC
CSVVRDSSYEQYF
>TRBJ1-6|TRBV5-1|few|15|.
TGCGCCAGCAGCTTCGGAAGAGGGATCAATTCACCCCTCCACTTT
CASSFGRGINSPLHF
>TRBJ1-5|TRBV20-1|few|18|.
TGCAGTGCTAGGGAAAAGGGCAGGGGAATCGAAAGCAATCAGCCCCAGCATTTT
CSAREKGRGIESNQPQHF
>TRBJ2-2|TRBV10-3|many|15|.
TGTGCCATCACGGCAGGGGGAGGGGAGACCGGGGAGCTGTTTTTT
CAITAGGGETGELFF
>TRBJ1-1|TRBV15|many|14|.
TGTGCCACCAGGGGGGCAGGTAGGAACACTGAAGCTTTCTTT
CATRGAGRNTEAFF
>TRBJ2-1|TRBV9|many|21|TRBD2
TGTGCCAGCAGCGATCACCTCGTCCTAGCGGGGACACCGAGCTCCTACAATGAGCAGTTCTTC
CASSDHLVLAGTPSSYNEQFF
>TRBJ1-1|TRBV19|.|14|.
TGTGCCAGTAGTATAACTTTAGGGGTCACTGAAGCTTTCTTT
CASSITLGVTEAFF
>TRBJ2-3|TRBV5-1|few|15|.
TGCGCCAGCAGCACGATTGGGGTCCCATCAGATACGCAGTATTTT
CASSTIGVPSDTQYF
>TRBJ2-7|TRBV5-1|many|12|.
TGCGCCAGCAGCCAACAGACCTACGAGCAGTACTTC
CASSQQTYEQYF
>TRBJ2-5|TRBV10-3|many|16|TRBD2
TGTGCCATCAGTGGGCAGACTAGCGGGAGCCAAGAGACCCAGTACTTC
CAISGQTSGSQETQYF
>TRBJ2-1|TRBV28|.|18|TRBD2
TGTGCCAGCAGTTTGACTAGCGGGGGCCTTAACCTTTGGAATGAGCAGTTCTTC
CASSLTSGGLNLWNEQFF
>TRBJ2-3|TRBV20-1|many|14|.
TGCAGTGTTCGGGACCGCCGCACCTCAGATACGCAGTATTTT
CSVRDRRTSDTQYF
>TRBJ2-7|TRBV20-1|many|13|TRBD1
TGCAGTGCTAGCTTCGCACAGGGGTACGAGCAGTACTTC
CSASFAQGYEQYF
>TRBJ1-4|TRBV12-3/TRBV12-4|many|16|TRBD1
TGTGCCAGCAGTTTACGCAGGGGGCAGTATAATGAAAAACTGTTTTTT
CASSLRRGQYNEKLFF
>TRBJ2-1|TRBV9|.|15|TRBD1
TGTGCCAGCAGCGTAGACGGGACAGGGTACAATGAGCAGTTCTTC
CASSVDGTGYNEQFF
>TRBJ2-7|TRBV29-1|many|13|TRBD1
TGCAGCGTCGCCTCGGGACAGGGGGCCGAGCAGTACTTC
CSVASGQGAEQYF
>TRBJ1-1|TRBV12-3/TRBV12-4|many|14|TRBD1
TGTGCCAGCAGCACCGGGACAGCAAACACTGAAGCTTTCTTT
CASSTGTANTEAFF
>TRBJ1-1|TRBV20-1|many|15|.
TGCAGTGCTCCACCGGGAGGGACTGATGGCACTGAAGCTTTCTTT
CSAPPGGTDGTEAFF
>TRBJ2-3|TRBV9|many|15|TRBD2
TGTGCCAGCAGCCCTAGCGGGGGGGCCTCAGATACGCAGTATTTT
CASSPSGGASDTQYF
>TRBJ1-5|TRBV7-9|few|15|.
TGTGCCAGCAGCCCGGGTCTCGGCTACAATCAGCCCCAGCATTTT
CASSPGLGYNQPQHF
>TRBJ2-2|TRBV20-1|once|11|.
TGCAGTGCTTCCCGGACCGGGGAGCTGTTTTTT
CSASRTGELFF
>TRBJ1-2|TRBV20-1|many|16|TRBD1
TGCAGTGCTAGGGGACAGGGGATATTGCCGACCTATGGCTACACCTTC
CSARGQGILPTYGYTF
>TRBJ2-5|TRBV24-1|many|15|.
TGTGCCACCAGCCACCGGGACTCCAGGAAAGAGACCCAGTACTTC
CATSHRDSRKETQYF
>TRBJ1-1|TRBV6-1|.|13|.
TGTGCCAGCAAAAAATACACGGACACTGAAGCTTTCTTT
CASKKYTDTEAFF
>TRBJ2-1|TRBV10-1|few|13|.
TGCGCCAGCAGTGAAGCAAGATACAATGAGCAGTTCTTC
CASSEARYNEQFF
>TRBJ2-5|TRBV18|many|14|.
TGTGCCAGCTCACCCGGGAATCGCCAAGAGACCCAGTACTTC
CASSPGNRQETQYF
>TRBJ2-1|TRBV28|many|16|TRBD1
TGTGCCAGCACTCTACAGGGGGCTCAATCCTACAATGAGCAGTTCTTC
CASTLQGAQSYNEQFF
>TRBJ2-7|TRBV5-1|.|16|.
TGCGCCAGCAGCTTGGCCTTTGTAGTCGGGGATACCGAGCAGTACTTC
CASSLAFVVGDTEQYF
>TRBJ1-5|TRBV4-3|.|16|TRBD1
TGCGCCAGCAGCCAGGAACAAGGAAGGGGGCCTCAGCCCCAGCATTTT
CASSQEQGRGPQPQHF
>TRBJ1-1|TRBV6-5|many|16|.
TGTGCCAGCAGTTACGGGCACGGGCAGTCGAACACTGAAGCTTTCTTT
CASSYGHGQSNTEAFF